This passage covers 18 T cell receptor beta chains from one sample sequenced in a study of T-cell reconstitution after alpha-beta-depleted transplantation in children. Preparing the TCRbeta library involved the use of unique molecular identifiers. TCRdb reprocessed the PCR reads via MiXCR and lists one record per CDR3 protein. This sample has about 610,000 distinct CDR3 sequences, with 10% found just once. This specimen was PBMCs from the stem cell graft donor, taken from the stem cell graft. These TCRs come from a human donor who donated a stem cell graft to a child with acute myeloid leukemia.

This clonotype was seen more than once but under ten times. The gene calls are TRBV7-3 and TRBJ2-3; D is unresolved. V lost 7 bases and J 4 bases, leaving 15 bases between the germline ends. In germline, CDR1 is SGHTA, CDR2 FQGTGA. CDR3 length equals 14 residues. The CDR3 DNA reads TGTGCCAGCACCGTTGGCCTGAGCTCAGATACGCAGTATTTT. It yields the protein CASTVGLSSDTQYF.

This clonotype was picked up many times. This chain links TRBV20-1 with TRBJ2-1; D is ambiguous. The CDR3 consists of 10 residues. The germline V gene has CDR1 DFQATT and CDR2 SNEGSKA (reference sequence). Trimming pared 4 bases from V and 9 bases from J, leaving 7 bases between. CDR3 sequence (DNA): TGCAGTGCTATGGGAATTGAGCAGTTCTTC. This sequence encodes CSAMGIEQFF.

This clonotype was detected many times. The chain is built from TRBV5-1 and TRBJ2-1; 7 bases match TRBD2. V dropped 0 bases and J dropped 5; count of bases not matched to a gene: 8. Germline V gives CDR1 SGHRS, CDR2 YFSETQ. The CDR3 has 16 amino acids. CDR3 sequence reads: CASSLAGGSGNNEQFF. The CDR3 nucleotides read TGCGCCAGCAGCTTGGCCGGCGGGAGTGGGAACAATGAGCAGTTCTTC.

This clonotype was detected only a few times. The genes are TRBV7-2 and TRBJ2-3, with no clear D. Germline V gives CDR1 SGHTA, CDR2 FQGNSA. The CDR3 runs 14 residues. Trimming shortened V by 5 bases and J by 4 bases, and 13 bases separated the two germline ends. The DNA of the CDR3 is TGTGCCAGCAGCCCAACCATGATTCCAGATACGCAGTATTTT. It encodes CASSPTMIPDTQYF.

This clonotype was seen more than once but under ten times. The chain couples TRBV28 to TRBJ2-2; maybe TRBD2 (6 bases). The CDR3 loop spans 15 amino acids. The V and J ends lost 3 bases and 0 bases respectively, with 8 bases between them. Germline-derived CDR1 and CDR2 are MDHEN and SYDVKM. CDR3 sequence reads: CASSFASANTGELFF. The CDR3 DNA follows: TGTGCCAGCAGTTTTGCTAGCGCGAACACCGGGGAGCTGTTTTTT.

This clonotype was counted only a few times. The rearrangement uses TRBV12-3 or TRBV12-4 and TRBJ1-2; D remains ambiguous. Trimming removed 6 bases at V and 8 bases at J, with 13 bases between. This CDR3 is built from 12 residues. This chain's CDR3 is CASSLAMGGYTF. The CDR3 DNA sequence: TGTGCCAGCAGCCTAGCGATGGGAGGCTACACCTTC.

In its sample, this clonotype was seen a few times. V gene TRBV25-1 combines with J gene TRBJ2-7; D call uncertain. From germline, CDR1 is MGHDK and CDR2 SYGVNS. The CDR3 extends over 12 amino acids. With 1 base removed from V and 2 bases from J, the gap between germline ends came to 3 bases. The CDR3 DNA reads TGTGCCAGCAGTGAATCGGCCTACGAGCAGTACTTC. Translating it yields CASSESAYEQYF.

The CDR3 region has the DNA TGTGCCAGCAGTTACCCCACCTCGGTAGCGGGAGGCGACGAAGAGACCCAGTACTTC. Amino acid sequence: CASSYPTSVAGGDEETQYF. The gene calls are TRBV6-2 or TRBV6-3 and TRBJ2-5; 10 positions match TRBD2. The ends lost 2 bases at V and 3 bases at J; junction bases unmatched: 15. The CDR3 is made up of 19 amino acids. Germline values: CDR1 MNHEY, CDR2 SVGEGT.

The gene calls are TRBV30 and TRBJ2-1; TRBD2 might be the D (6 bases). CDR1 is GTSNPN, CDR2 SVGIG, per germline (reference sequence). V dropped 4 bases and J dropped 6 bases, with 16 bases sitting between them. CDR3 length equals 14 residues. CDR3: CAWNVVGGRNEQFF. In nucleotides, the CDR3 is TGTGCCTGGAATGTGGTGGGAGGACGCAATGAGCAGTTCTTC.

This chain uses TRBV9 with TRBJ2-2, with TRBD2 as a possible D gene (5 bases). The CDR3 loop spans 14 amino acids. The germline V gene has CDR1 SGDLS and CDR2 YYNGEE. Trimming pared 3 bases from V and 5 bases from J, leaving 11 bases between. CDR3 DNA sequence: TGTGCCAGCAGCGGCGGGTACGTGACCGGGGAGCTGTTTTTT. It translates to CASSGGYVTGELFF.

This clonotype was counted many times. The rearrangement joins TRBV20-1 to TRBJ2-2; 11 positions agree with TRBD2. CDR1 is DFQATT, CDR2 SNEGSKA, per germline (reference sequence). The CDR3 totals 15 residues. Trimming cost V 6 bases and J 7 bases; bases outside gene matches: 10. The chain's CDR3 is CSAVLAGGPRGELFF. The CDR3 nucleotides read TGCAGTGCCGTTCTAGCGGGAGGCCCCCGCGGGGAGCTGTTTTTT.

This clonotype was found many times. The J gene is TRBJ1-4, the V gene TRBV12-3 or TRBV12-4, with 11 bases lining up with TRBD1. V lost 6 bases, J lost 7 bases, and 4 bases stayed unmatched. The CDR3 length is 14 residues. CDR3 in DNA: TGTGCCAGCAGCCGGGACAGGGGGAGTGAAAAACTGTTTTTT. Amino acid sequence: CASSRDRGSEKLFF.

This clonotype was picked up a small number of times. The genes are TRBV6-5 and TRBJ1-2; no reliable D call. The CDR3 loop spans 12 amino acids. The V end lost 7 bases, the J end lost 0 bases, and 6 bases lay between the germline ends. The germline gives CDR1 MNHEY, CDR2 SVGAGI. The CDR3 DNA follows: TGTGCCAGCATGGGAGCTAACTATGGCTACACCTTC. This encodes CASMGANYGYTF.

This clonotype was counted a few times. In DNA form, the CDR3 reads TGTGCCAGCAGTTTATTGGGACAGGGGGCGCATAGGGAGCAGTACTTC. Translating it yields CASSLLGQGAHREQYF. V is TRBV27 and J is TRBJ2-7; 12 nucleotides line up with TRBD1. Trimming removed 1 base from V and 7 bases from J; junction bases left unmatched: 8. CDR3 size: 16 residues. From germline, CDR1 is MNHEY and CDR2 SMNVEV (reference sequence).

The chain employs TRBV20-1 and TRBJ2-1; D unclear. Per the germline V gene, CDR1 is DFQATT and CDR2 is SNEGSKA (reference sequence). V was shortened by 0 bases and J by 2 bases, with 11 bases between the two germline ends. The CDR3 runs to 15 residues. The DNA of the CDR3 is TGCAGTGCTAGAGATCCGCAGAGAGCCTACAATGAGCAGTTCTTC. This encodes CSARDPQRAYNEQFF.

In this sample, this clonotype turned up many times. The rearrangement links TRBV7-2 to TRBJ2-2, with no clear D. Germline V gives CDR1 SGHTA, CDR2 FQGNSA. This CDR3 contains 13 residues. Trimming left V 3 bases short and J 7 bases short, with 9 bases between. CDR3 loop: CASSFPLIGELFF. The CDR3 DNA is TGTGCCAGCAGCTTTCCACTCATCGGGGAGCTGTTTTTT.

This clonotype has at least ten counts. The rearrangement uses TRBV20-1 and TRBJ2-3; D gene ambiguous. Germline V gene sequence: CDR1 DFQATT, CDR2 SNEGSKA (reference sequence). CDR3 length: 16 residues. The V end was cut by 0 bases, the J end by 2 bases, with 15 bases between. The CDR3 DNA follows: TGCAGTGCTAGAGATTTAGTAAGGTCCCTCACAGATACGCAGTATTTT. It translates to CSARDLVRSLTDTQYF.

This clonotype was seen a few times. The CDR3 nucleotides are TGTGCCAGTAGGGTCGAGGACAGGGTTACCGGGGAGCTGTTTTTT. Protein sequence: CASRVEDRVTGELFF. The J gene is TRBJ2-2, the V gene TRBV19; 8 nucleotides align to TRBD1. V gave up 6 bases and J gave up 5 bases; unmatched junction bases: 8. The CDR3 sequence is 15 residues long. CDR1 and CDR2 from the germline V gene are LNHDA and SQIVND (reference sequence).